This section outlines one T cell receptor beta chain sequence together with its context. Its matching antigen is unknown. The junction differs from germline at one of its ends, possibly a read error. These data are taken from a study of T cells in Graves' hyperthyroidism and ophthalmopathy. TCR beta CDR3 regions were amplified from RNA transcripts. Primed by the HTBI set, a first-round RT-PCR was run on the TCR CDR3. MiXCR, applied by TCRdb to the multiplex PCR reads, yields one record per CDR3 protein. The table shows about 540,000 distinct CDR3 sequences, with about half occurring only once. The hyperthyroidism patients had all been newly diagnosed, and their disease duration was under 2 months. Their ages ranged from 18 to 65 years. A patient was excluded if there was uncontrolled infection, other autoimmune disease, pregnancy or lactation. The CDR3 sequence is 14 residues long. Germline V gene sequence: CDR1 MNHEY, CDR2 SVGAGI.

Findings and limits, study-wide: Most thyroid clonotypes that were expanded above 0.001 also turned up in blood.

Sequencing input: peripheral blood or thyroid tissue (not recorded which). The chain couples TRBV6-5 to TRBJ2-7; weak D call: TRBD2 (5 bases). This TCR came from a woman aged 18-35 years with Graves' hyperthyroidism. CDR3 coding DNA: TGTGCCATCAGTTACTCGTATGTGGGAGAAGAGCAGTACTTC. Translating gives CAISYSYVGEEQYF.